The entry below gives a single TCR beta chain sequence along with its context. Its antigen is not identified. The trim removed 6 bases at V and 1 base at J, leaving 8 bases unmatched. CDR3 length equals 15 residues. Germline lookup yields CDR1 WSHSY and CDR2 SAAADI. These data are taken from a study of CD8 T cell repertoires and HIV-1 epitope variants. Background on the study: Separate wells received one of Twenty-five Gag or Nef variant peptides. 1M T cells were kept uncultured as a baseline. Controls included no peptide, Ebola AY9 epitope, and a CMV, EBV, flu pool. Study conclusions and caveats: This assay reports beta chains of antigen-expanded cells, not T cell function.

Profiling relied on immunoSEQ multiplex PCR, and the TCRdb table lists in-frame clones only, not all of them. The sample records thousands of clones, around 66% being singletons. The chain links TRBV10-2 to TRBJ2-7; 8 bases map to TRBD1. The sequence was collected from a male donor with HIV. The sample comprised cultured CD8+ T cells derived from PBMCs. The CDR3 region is CASSDWTGNSYEQYF. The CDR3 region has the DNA TGCGCCAGCAGCGACTGGACAGGGAATTCCTACGAGCAGTACTTC.